These T cell receptor beta chains were read from a single sample in a study of blood T cell repertoires in COVID-19. TCRdb's table, derived via immunoSEQ multiplex PCR, lists solely in-frame clones and lacks some. The data hold 200,000 to 250,000 clones, with 88% observed a single time. The sample was peripheral blood. These receptors were obtained from a young man with active or convalescent COVID-19. Each CDR3 is given with its conserved first and last residue. A D gene is named only where the DNA matches it firmly. Clone size is not always given. Where it is, it says once, few, many or a class for expanded clones.

>.|once|TRBJ2-7|TRBV6-5
CASSYGPYEQYF
TGTGCCAGCAGTTATGGCCCCTACGAGCAGTACTTC
>.|.|TRBJ2-1|TRBV6-6
CASRLSDEQFF
TGTGCCAGCAGACTAAGCGATGAGCAGTTCTTC
>TRBD1|few|TRBJ2-2|TRBV6-5
CASTPGQGPGELFF
TGTGCCAGCACGCCGGGACAGGGCCCCGGGGAGCTGTTTTTT
>TRBD2|.|TRBJ2-1|TRBV29-1
CSAQIGGSPNNEQFF
TGCAGCGCCCAAATCGGCGGGAGTCCGAACAATGAGCAGTTCTTC
>TRBD2|.|TRBJ2-1|TRBV9
CASSTRGAGGNYEQFF
TGTGCCAGCAGCACCCGGGGAGCGGGAGGTAATTATGAGCAGTTCTTC
>.|.|TRBJ2-3|TRBV18
CASSPQINTDTQYF
TGTGCCAGCTCACCACAAATTAACACAGATACGCAGTATTTT
>TRBD2|.|TRBJ2-1|TRBV11-2
CASSWLAGHNEQFF
TGTGCCAGCAGTTGGCTAGCGGGCCACAATGAGCAGTTCTTC
>.|.|TRBJ1-1|TRBV5-4
CASSFGENTEAFF
TGTGCCAGCAGCTTCGGAGAGAACACTGAAGCTTTCTTT
>TRBD1|.|TRBJ1-1|TRBV3-1/TRBV3-2
CASSQDPGRRGDTEAFF
TGTGCCAGCAGCCAAGACCCGGGTCGCAGGGGGGACACTGAAGCTTTCTTT
>TRBD2|.|TRBJ2-1|TRBV7-3
CASSRGLAGVGDEQFF
TGTGCCAGCAGCCGGGGACTAGCGGGAGTTGGGGATGAGCAGTTCTTC
>.|.|TRBJ1-1|TRBV30
CAWGRGLNTEAFF
TGTGCCTGGGGCAGGGGCCTGAACACTGAAGCTTTCTTT
>TRBD2|.|TRBJ2-3|TRBV4-2
CASSQLAGSTDTQYF
TGTGCCAGCAGCCAGCTAGCGGGGAGCACAGATACGCAGTATTTT
>.|.|TRBJ2-5|TRBV7-2
CASSLGTEETQYF
TGTGCCAGCAGCTTAGGGACAGAAGAGACCCAGTACTTC
>TRBD1|.|TRBJ2-7|TRBV12-3/TRBV12-4
CASTPGQLYEQYF
TGTGCCAGCACACCGGGACAGCTTTACGAGCAGTACTTC
>.|.|TRBJ2-7|TRBV19
CASSMGQGYEQYF
TGTGCCAGTAGTATGGGTCAGGGCTACGAGCAGTACTTC
>.|.|TRBJ2-5|TRBV2
CASSELRETQYF
TGTGCCAGCAGTGAGTTGAGAGAGACCCAGTACTTC
>TRBD1|.|TRBJ1-6|TRBV28
CASSLGTGGNSPLHF
TGTGCCAGCAGTTTAGGGACAGGGGGTAATTCACCCCTCCACTTT
>TRBD1|.|TRBJ1-3|TRBV2
CASSGGTGRSGNTIYF
TGTGCCAGCAGTGGGGGGACAGGTCGCTCTGGAAACACCATATATTTT
>TRBD2|.|TRBJ2-7|TRBV7-2
CASSLDGGRSSYEQYF
TGTGCCAGCAGCTTAGATGGCGGGAGGAGCTCCTACGAGCAGTACTTC
>.|once|TRBJ1-5|TRBV30
CAWSVGTPQPQHF
TGTGCCTGGAGTGTAGGGACACCCCAGCCCCAGCATTTT
>.|.|TRBJ2-7|TRBV5-4
CASSLANRDSEQYF
TGTGCCAGCAGCTTGGCCAACCGGGATAGCGAGCAGTACTTC
>.|few|TRBJ2-7|TRBV7-8
CASSYPGSYEQYF
TGTGCCAGCAGCTACCCTGGGAGCTACGAGCAGTACTTC
>.|.|TRBJ1-2|TRBV7-9
CASSLAQAYGYTF
TGTGCCAGCAGCTTAGCACAGGCCTATGGCTACACCTTC
>.|.|TRBJ1-2|TRBV27
CASSITGRYGYTF
TGTGCCAGCAGTATCACAGGTCGGTATGGCTACACCTTC
>TRBD2|.|TRBJ2-1|TRBV11-2
CASRITSGRSWSYNEQFF
TGTGCCAGCAGGATAACTAGCGGGAGGTCGTGGTCCTACAATGAGCAGTTCTTC